This passage covers 23 T cell receptor beta chains from one sample sequenced in a study of T cells in Graves' hyperthyroidism and ophthalmopathy. Amplification targeted TCR beta CDR3 regions from RNA transcripts. A set of HTBI primers served as the primers for a first-round RT-PCR of the TCR CDR3. TCRdb ran MiXCR on the multiplex PCR reads and lists one entry per CDR3 protein. The sample shows about 510,000 distinct CDR3 sequences, around 50% of them seen only once. Input material: peripheral blood or thyroid tissue (not recorded which). The receptor set was obtained from an adult woman with Graves' disease, either hyperthyroidism or ophthalmopathy (not recorded which).

The table lists this clonotype with many counts. The V call is TRBV7-9, the J call TRBJ2-7; D unresolved. V gave up 2 bases and J gave up 5 bases, with 7 bases separating them. CDR1 is SEHNR and CDR2 is FQNEAQ in the germline V gene (reference sequence). The CDR3 is 12 amino acids. The DNA of the CDR3 is TGTGCCAGCAGCTTAACATCGAACGAGCAGTACTTC. It is translated as CASSLTSNEQYF.

This clonotype has just a few counts. The chain uses TRBV20-1 and TRBJ2-7, with a tentative D call TRBD2 (5 bases). The CDR3 has 13 amino acids. V shed 1 base and J shed 2 bases, with 9 bases lying between them. Germline V gives CDR1 DFQATT, CDR2 SNEGSKA (reference sequence). CDR3 protein: CSARARVPYEQYF. CDR3 nucleotide sequence: TGCAGTGCTAGAGCGAGGGTACCCTACGAGCAGTACTTC.

This clonotype was detected only a few times. The V call is TRBV7-2, the J call TRBJ1-2; 8 bases align to TRBD1. Germline CDR1 is SGHTA and CDR2 is FQGNSA. The ends lost 7 bases at V and 14 bases at J; junction bases unmatched: 15. The CDR3 is 13 amino acids. CDR3 sequence reads: CASKQMARGLSTF. The DNA of the CDR3 is TGTGCCAGCAAGCAAATGGCCAGGGGGCTAAGTACCTTC.

This chain uses TRBV7-2 with TRBJ1-1; tentative D call: TRBD1 (5 bases). The CDR3 has 15 residues. V was pared by 7 bases and J by 3 bases, with 18 bases between. The V gene's germline CDR1 is SGHTA and CDR2 FQGNSA. The CDR3 DNA sequence: TGTGCCAGCAACCTAGGAGGGACGACACACACTGAAGCTTTCTTT. This gives the protein CASNLGGTTHTEAFF.

The rearrangement links TRBV11-1 to TRBJ2-5, with D perhaps being TRBD1 or TRBD2 (5 bases each). Deletions cut 5 bases from V and 5 bases from J, with 15 bases between. CDR3 length: 14 residues. The germline V gene has CDR1 SGHAT and CDR2 FQDESV (reference sequence). Here the CDR3 DNA reads TGTGCCAGCAGCCCGGGGACGGTTCCGGAGACCCAGTACTTC. Translating gives CASSPGTVPETQYF.

This clonotype was counted between two and nine times. The chain uses TRBV28 and TRBJ2-7, with D perhaps matching TRBD1 or TRBD2 (5 bases each). This CDR3 has 15 amino acids. V shed 10 bases and J shed 2 bases, with 21 bases lying between them. CDR1 and CDR2 from the germline V gene are MDHEN and SYDVKM. The CDR3 bases are TGTGCCACCGTGGGGGTCGGGCAGGGTACCTACGAGCAGTACTTC. It encodes CATVGVGQGTYEQYF.

This clonotype was detected ten times or more. J is TRBJ2-5 and V is TRBV20-1; maybe TRBD2 (6 bases). The V gene's germline CDR1 is DFQATT and CDR2 SNEGSKA (reference sequence). The V gene lost 5 bases and the J gene lost 5 bases, with 15 bases spanning the gap. The CDR3 sequence is 13 residues long. In DNA, the CDR3 is TGCAGTGCTCCGTCGGGGGTTCGGGAGACCCAGTACTTC. Protein sequence: CSAPSGVRETQYF.

This clonotype was counted many times. The chain links TRBV29-1 to TRBJ1-1; possible D gene TRBD1, 6 bases. Trimming left V 7 bases short and J 8 bases short, with 17 bases between. Germline assignment: CDR1 SQVTM and CDR2 ANQGSEA. This CDR3 region has 12 residues. The CDR3 DNA follows: TGCAGCGGCCGGACAGTAGGGTACGAAGCTTTCTTT. Amino acid sequence: CSGRTVGYEAFF.

On this clonotype: Germline is not matched at one junction end, which may reflect a read error. The chain has TRBV20-1 and TRBJ2-5; no clear D. Germline V gives CDR1 DFQATT, CDR2 SNEGSKA (reference sequence). This CDR3 spans 14 amino acids. The CDR3 here is CSATQAFRAEAQYF. The CDR3 nucleotides are TGCAGTGCTACCCAAGCCTTTAGGGCAGAGGCCCAGTACTTC.

The chain recombines TRBV20-1 with TRBJ2-5, with TRBD2 matching over 7 bases. This CDR3 comprises 15 residues. V shed 6 bases, J shed 3 bases, and the junction held 13 bases outside the gene matches. The germline V gene encodes CDR1 DFQATT and CDR2 SNEGSKA (reference sequence). CDR3 DNA sequence: TGCAGTGCCTACAGTTGGACTAGAGAGAAAGAGACCCAGTACTTC. This sequence encodes CSAYSWTREKETQYF.

The chain is built from TRBV7-9 and TRBJ1-2, with a possible D match to TRBD1 (5 bases). The germline CDR1 and CDR2 sequences are SEHNR and FQNEAQ (reference sequence). The germline V and J ends were trimmed by 1 base and 6 bases, with 12 bases remaining between them. The CDR3 sequence is 14 residues long. The CDR3 DNA sequence: TGTGCCAGCAGCTTAGGGTCTCCGGGACATGGCTACACCTTC. Encoded protein: CASSLGSPGHGYTF.

This chain connects TRBV20-1 to TRBJ1-2; D is perhaps TRBD1 (5 bases). The CDR3 extends over 16 amino acids. V lost 5 bases and J 6 bases, leaving 25 bases between the germline ends. Germline CDR1 is DFQATT and CDR2 is SNEGSKA (reference sequence). In DNA form, the CDR3 reads TGCAGTGCTTCGAGCGGGAGAGATACCGGGGACGATGGCTACACCTTC. This translates into CSASSGRDTGDDGYTF.

The genes are TRBV11-2 and TRBJ2-7; 7 bases fit TRBD1. Per the germline V gene, CDR1 is SGHAT and CDR2 is FQNNGV. Losses at the gene ends were 4 bases for V and 2 bases for J; bases not matched to a gene: 8. The CDR3 totals 15 residues. CDR3 sequence: CASSYTWGQTYEQYF. CDR3 nucleotide sequence: TGTGCCAGCAGCTACACCTGGGGACAGACCTACGAGCAGTACTTC.

This rearrangement joins TRBV6-1 to TRBJ2-5, with TRBD1 identical over 8 bases. Germline V gene sequence: CDR1 MNHNS, CDR2 SASEGT. After removal of 4 bases from V and 9 bases from J, the junction contained 16 bases not matched to a gene. There are 16 residues in the CDR3. The CDR3 region is CASSGRQGMVNQPQYF. The CDR3 nucleotides are TGTGCCAGCAGTGGTAGACAGGGGATGGTCAATCAGCCCCAGTACTTC.

The V call is TRBV10-3, the J call TRBJ2-5; TRBD2 agrees at 13 bases. Germline CDR1 ENHRY, CDR2 SYGVKD. V lost 6 bases and J lost 3; bases outside the gene matches: 7. The CDR3 contains 16 residues. The DNA for the CDR3 is TGTGCCATCAGGCGGTCAGGGACTAGCGGGGAAGAGACCCAGTACTTC. Protein sequence: CAIRRSGTSGEETQYF.

This clonotype was detected many times. The gene calls are TRBV2 and TRBJ1-5; 8 bases agree with TRBD1. Germline V gene data show CDR1 as SNHLY and CDR2 as FYNNEI. V shed 9 bases and J 5 bases; nucleotides not matched to a gene: 6. This CDR3 contains 13 residues. In DNA form, the CDR3 reads TGTGCCAGTTCCGGGACAGGAGATCAGCCCCAGCATTTT. Translation: CASSGTGDQPQHF.

This clonotype was detected a few times. V gene TRBV10-3 combines with J gene TRBJ1-5; TRBD1 aligns across 9 bases. The junction had 6 bases not matched to a gene; V was cut back by 5 bases and J by 4 bases. The CDR3 sequence is 15 residues long. Germline V gives CDR1 ENHRY, CDR2 SYGVKD. The CDR3 protein is CAISQPGQGNQPQHF. The DNA for the CDR3 is TGTGCCATCAGTCAGCCGGGACAGGGAAATCAGCCCCAGCATTTT.

V gene TRBV7-9 combines with J gene TRBJ1-2; D is ambiguous. Germline V CDR1 and CDR2: SEHNR, FQNEAQ (reference sequence). V dropped 5 bases and J dropped 7 bases, with 14 bases sitting between them. CDR3 length: 13 residues. DNA of the CDR3: TGTGCCAGCAGCCCCCTTTTCCGGAGTGGCTACACCTTC. This gives the protein CASSPLFRSGYTF.

The rearrangement joins TRBV7-2 to TRBJ1-1, with D unclear. V lost 5 bases and J lost 4, with 17 bases in between. The CDR3 covers 15 residues. Germline CDR1 reads SGHTA; CDR2 reads FQGNSA. DNA of the CDR3: TGTGCCAGCAGCCCCCGGACTCCGTCGGCCACTGAAGCTTTCTTT. Translation: CASSPRTPSATEAFF.

The rearrangement joins TRBV25-1 to TRBJ1-6, with 8 bases that match TRBD1. V lost 5 bases and J lost 10; bases outside the gene matches: 10. The germline V gene has CDR1 MGHDK and CDR2 SYGVNS. The CDR3 sequence is 15 residues long. In nucleotides, the CDR3 is TGTGCCAGCAGTCCAACCGACAGGGGACAGTCACCCCTCCACTTT. Its translation is CASSPTDRGQSPLHF.

This clonotype has at least ten counts. The V gene is TRBV19, the J gene TRBJ1-5; no firm D call. CDR3 length equals 15 residues. Germline lookup yields CDR1 LNHDA and CDR2 SQIVND (reference sequence). V was shortened by 5 bases and J by 3 bases, with 14 bases between the two germline ends. CDR3 DNA sequence: TGTGCCAGTAGTTCCGACCCGGCGAACAATCAGCCCCAGCATTTT. This codes for CASSSDPANNQPQHF.

This clonotype has more than one count but fewer than ten. The chain combines TRBV7-9 with TRBJ2-7; D not resolved. V shed 7 bases and J shed 3 bases, with 13 bases lying between them. Per the germline V gene, CDR1 is SEHNR and CDR2 is FQNEAQ (reference sequence). This CDR3 contains 13 residues. The CDR3 DNA reads TGTGCCAGCACCAAAAGCAGGAACTACGAGCAGTACTTC. Amino acids: CASTKSRNYEQYF. The whole variable domain, filled in from reference TRBV7-9 and TRBJ2-7, reads DTGVSQNPRHKITKRGQNVTFRCDPISEHNRLYWYRQTLGQGPEFLTYFQNEAQLEKSRLLSDRFSAERPKGSFSTLEIQRTEQGDSAMYLCASTKSRNYEQYFGPGTRLTVT.

J is TRBJ1-6 and V is TRBV2, with D unresolved. CDR1 and CDR2 from the germline V gene are SNHLY and FYNNEI. This CDR3 has 13 residues. Trimming took off 4 bases at V and 12 bases at J, with 13 bases between the two ends. The CDR3 nucleotides are TGTGCCAGCAGTGTAGATCGGAAGTTACCCCTCCACTTT. This codes for CASSVDRKLPLHF. Drawing the rest from reference TRBV2 and TRBJ1-6, the complete variable domain is EPEVTQTPSHQVTQMGQEVILRCVPISNHLYFYWYRQILGQKVEFLVSFYNNEISEKSEIFDDQFSVERPDGSNFTLKIRSTKLEDSAMYFCASSVDRKLPLHFGNGTRLTVT.